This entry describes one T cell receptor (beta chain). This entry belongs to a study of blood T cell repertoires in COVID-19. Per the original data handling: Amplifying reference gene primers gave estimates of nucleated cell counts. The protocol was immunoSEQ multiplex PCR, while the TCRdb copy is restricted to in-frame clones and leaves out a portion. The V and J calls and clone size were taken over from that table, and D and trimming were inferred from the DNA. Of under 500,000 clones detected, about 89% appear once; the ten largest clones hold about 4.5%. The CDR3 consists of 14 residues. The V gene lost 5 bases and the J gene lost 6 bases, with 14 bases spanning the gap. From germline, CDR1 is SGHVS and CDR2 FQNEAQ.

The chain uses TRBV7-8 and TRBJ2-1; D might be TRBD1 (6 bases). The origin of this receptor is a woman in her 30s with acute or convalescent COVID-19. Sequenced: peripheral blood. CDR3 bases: TGTGCCAGCAGCCCCGGACAGTGGGGCAATGAGCAGTTCTTC. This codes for CASSPGQWGNEQFF.